This T cell receptor (beta chain) was identified in a study of CD8 T cells in ankylosing spondylitis. Study outcomes and limitations: There were earlier reports of some motif variants in reactive arthritis synovial fluid and blood. Relatively rare in peripheral blood, disease-linked clones were also CD8+. Typical of ankylosing spondylitis blood, it appeared, was a TCR beta motif of under 10 highly homologous variants.

Each TCR beta library was made by quantitative 5'-RACE that incorporated molecular barcodes. A single record per CDR3 protein comes from TCRdb applying MiXCR to the 5' RACE reads. The data show 330,000 or so distinct CDR3 sequences, approximately 8% seen once. As regards this clonotype: Its antigen is undetermined.

V was clipped by 3 bases and J by 3 bases, with 12 bases between them. There are 14 residues in the CDR3. CDR1 and CDR2 from the germline V gene are LNHDA and SQIVND (reference sequence). The rearrangement links TRBV19 to TRBJ2-7, with D perhaps TRBD2 (6 bases). Sequencing used blood, either unsorted or a sorted T cell fraction (not recorded which). The TCR originated in a male donor with ankylosing spondylitis. CDR3 sequence: CASSIFGTHYEQYF. In DNA form, the CDR3 reads TGTGCCAGTAGTATTTTCGGGACTCACTACGAGCAGTACTTC.